These 5 T cell receptor beta chains came from one sample sequenced in a study of cytomegalovirus exposure and HLA in healthy donors. Both 60 Vbeta primers and 13 Jbeta primers went into the PCR. Assay: immunoSEQ multiplex PCR; the TCRdb copy retains only in-frame clones and omits some. The sample shows 140,000 or so clones, over 60% of them seen only once. Sample: PBMCs. These TCRs come from a woman in her sixties in good health and CMV-seronegative.

V gene TRBV5-1 combines with J gene TRBJ2-7; the match to TRBD2 covers 8 bases. The CDR3 consists of 16 residues. In germline, CDR1 is SGHRS, CDR2 YFSETQ. Losses at the gene ends were 2 bases for V and 6 bases for J; bases not matched to a gene: 13. This CDR3 reads CASSFTASGPSGEQYF. For the CDR3, the DNA is TGCGCCAGCAGCTTTACGGCTAGCGGGCCCTCGGGCGAGCAGTACTTC.

CDR3 bases: TGTGCCAGTATTGGGCCACCGTATAGCAATCAGCCCCAGCATTTT. Translating gives CASIGPPYSNQPQHF. V gene TRBV19 combines with J gene TRBJ1-5; D is unresolved. The CDR3 is made up of 15 amino acids. Trimming pared 7 bases from V and 0 bases from J, leaving 13 bases between. The germline V gene encodes CDR1 LNHDA and CDR2 SQIVND (reference sequence). Variable domain in full (rest from reference TRBV19 and TRBJ1-5): DGGITQSPKYLFRKEGQNVTLSCEQNLNHDAMYWYRQDPGQGLRLIYYSQIVNDFQKGDIAEGYSVSREKKESFPLTVTSAQKNPTAFYLCASIGPPYSNQPQHFGDGTRLSIL.

This chain connects TRBV7-9 to TRBJ2-1, with TRBD1 identical over 11 bases. The CDR3 consists of 15 residues. From germline, CDR1 is SEHNR and CDR2 FQNEAQ (reference sequence). With V trimmed by 0 bases and J by 8 bases, 3 bases remained unmatched. CDR3 protein: CASSLAGQGAHEQFF. DNA of the CDR3: TGTGCCAGCAGCTTAGCCGGACAGGGGGCCCATGAGCAGTTCTTC.

This clone has only a few counts. V is TRBV19 and J is TRBJ1-1; 7 positions match TRBD1. The CDR3 totals 14 residues. The ends lost 4 bases at V and 5 bases at J; junction bases unmatched: 7. Germline CDR1 is LNHDA and CDR2 is SQIVND (reference sequence). The CDR3 nucleotides are TGTGCCAGTAGTACCCAGGACAGGTTGACTGAAGCTTTCTTT. Its protein product is CASSTQDRLTEAFF.

The V call is TRBV5-1, the J call TRBJ2-7; 7 bases are a match to TRBD1. Germline assignment: CDR1 SGHRS and CDR2 YFSETQ. V trimming: 5 bases; J trimming: 7 bases; junction bases outside the gene matches: 18. This CDR3 has 16 residues. The CDR3 coding sequence is TGCGCCAGCAGGTGTCCTGACAGGGCCTCCCCGAGGGAGCAGTACTTC. This encodes CASRCPDRASPREQYF.